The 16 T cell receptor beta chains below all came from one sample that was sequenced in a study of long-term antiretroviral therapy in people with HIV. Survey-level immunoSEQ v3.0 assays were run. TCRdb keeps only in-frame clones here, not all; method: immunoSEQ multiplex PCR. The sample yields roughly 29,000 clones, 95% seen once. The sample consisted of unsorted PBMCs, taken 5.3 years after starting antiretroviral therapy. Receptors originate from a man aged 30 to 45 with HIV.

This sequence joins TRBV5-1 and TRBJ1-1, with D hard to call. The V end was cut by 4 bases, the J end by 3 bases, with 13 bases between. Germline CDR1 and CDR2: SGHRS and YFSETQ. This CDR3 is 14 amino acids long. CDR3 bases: TGCGCCAGCAGCCCGGACCTTGGGGACACTGAAGCTTTCTTT. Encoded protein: CASSPDLGDTEAFF.

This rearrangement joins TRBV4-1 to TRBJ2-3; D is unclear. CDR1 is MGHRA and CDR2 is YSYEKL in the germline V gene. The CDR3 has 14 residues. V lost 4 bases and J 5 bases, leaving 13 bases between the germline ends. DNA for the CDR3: TGCGCCAGCAGCCGGGCGACGGTTGTAGATACGCAGTATTTT. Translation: CASSRATVVDTQYF.

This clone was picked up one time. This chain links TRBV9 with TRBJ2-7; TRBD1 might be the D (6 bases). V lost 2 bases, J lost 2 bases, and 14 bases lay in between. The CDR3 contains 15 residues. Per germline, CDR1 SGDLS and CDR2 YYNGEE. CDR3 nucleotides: TGTGCCAGCAGCGTTGATGGGGACACCACCTACGAGCAGTACTTC. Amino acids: CASSVDGDTTYEQYF.

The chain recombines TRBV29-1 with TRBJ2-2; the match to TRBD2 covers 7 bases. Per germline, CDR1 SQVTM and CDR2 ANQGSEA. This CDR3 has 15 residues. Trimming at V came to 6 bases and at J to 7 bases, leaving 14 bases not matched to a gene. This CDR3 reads CSVVGGRALGGELFF. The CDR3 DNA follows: TGCAGCGTGGTGGGTGGGAGGGCCCTCGGCGGGGAGCTGTTTTTT.

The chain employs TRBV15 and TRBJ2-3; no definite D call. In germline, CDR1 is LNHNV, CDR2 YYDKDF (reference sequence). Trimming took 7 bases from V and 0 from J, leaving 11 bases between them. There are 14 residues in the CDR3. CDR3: CATTQRSSTDTQYF. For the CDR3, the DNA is TGTGCCACCACCCAGCGCAGTAGCACAGATACGCAGTATTTT.

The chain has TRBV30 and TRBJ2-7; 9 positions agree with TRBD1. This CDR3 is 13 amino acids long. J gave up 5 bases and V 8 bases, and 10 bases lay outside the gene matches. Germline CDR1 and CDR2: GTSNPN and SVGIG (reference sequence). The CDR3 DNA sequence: TGTGCCACACCCGGGACAGGGCTCGACGAGCAGTACTTC. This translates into CATPGTGLDEQYF.

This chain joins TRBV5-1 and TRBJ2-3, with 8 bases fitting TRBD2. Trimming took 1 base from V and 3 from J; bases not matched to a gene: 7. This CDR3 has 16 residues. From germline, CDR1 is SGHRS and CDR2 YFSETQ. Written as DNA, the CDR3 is TGCGCCAGCAGCTTGAGGGCTAGCGGGCAGACAGATACGCAGTATTTT. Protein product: CASSLRASGQTDTQYF.

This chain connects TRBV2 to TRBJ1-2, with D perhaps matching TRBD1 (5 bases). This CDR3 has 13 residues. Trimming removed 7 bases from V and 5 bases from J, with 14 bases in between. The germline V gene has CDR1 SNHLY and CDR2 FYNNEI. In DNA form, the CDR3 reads TGTGCCAGCACCCGGGGCCGGGGTTATGGCTACACCTTC. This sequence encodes CASTRGRGYGYTF.

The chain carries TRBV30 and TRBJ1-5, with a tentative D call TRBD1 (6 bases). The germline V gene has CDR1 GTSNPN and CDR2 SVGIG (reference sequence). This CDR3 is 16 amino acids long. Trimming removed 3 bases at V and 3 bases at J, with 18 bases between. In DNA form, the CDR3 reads TGTGCCTGGAGGGTAGTTCAGGGGCCCACCAATCAGCCCCAGCATTTT. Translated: CAWRVVQGPTNQPQHF. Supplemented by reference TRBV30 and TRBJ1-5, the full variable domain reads SQTIHQWPATLVQPVGSPLSLECTVEGTSNPNLYWYRQAAGRGLQLLFYSVGIGQISSEVPQNLSASRPQDRQFILSSKKLLLSDSGFYLCAWRVVQGPTNQPQHFGDGTRLSIL.

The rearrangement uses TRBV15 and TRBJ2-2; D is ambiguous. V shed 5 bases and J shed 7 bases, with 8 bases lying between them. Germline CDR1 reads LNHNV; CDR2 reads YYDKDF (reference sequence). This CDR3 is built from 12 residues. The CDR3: CATSGFGGELFF. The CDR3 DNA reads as TGTGCCACCAGCGGGTTCGGCGGGGAGCTGTTTTTT.

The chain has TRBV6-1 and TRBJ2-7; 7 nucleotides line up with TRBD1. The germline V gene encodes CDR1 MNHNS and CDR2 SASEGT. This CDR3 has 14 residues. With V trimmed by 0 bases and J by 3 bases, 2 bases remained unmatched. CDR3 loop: CASSEAPGGYEQYF. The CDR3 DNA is TGTGCCAGCAGTGAAGCACCAGGGGGCTACGAGCAGTACTTC.

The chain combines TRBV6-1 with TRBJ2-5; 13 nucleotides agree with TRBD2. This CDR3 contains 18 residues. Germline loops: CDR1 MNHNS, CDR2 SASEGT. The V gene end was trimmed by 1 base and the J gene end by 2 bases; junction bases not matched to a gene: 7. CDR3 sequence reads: CASSEESGTSGKQETQYF. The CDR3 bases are TGTGCCAGCAGTGAAGAGAGTGGGACTAGCGGGAAGCAAGAGACCCAGTACTTC.

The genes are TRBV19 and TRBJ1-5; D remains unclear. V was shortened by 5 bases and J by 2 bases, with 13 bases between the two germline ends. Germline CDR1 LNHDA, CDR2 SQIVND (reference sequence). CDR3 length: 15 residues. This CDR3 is CASSAWEGGNQPQHF. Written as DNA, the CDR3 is TGTGCCAGTAGTGCGTGGGAGGGAGGCAATCAGCCCCAGCATTTT.

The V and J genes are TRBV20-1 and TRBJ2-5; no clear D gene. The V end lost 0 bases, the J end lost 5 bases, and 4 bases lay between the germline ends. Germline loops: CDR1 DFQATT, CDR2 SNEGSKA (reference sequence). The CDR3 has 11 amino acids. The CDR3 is CSARDEETQYF. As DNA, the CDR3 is TGCAGTGCTAGAGATGAGGAGACCCAGTACTTC.

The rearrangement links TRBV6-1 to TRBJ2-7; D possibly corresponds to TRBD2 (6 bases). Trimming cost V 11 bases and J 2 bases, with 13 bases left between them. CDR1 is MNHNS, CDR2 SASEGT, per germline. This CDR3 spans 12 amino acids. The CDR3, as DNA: TGTGCCGGAGGCCGGGGGACCTACGAGCAGTACTTC. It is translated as CAGGRGTYEQYF.

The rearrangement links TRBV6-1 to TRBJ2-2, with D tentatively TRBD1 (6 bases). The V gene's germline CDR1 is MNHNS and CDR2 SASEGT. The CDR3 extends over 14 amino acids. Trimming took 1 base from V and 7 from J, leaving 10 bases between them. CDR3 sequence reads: CASSEGQAGGELFF. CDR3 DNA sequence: TGTGCCAGCAGTGAAGGACAGGCAGGCGGGGAGCTGTTTTTT.